One sample yielded the 14 T cell receptor beta chains listed below, sequenced in a study of OX40 agonist ivuxolimab in advanced cancers. The library came from the immunoSEQ multiplex PCR assay. TCRdb took this table from immuneACCESS and kept in-frame rearrangements with V and J called. Such tables lack part of the clones; where checked against another copy, unresolved V genes explain under half of the gap, and the rest is unexplained. The sample data list nearly 55,000 clones, and 85% to 90% of these were observed just once. The top ten constitute approximately 1.4% of the sample. Source: CD4+ or CD8+ T cells sorted from blood, taken in a trial of the OX40 agonist ivuxolimab. All receptors come from an adult with an advanced solid tumor such as melanoma, head and neck, liver or kidney cancer.

The CDR3 loop reads CASSDRQGARGNTEAFF. The CDR3 DNA is TGTGCCAGCAGTGACAGACAGGGGGCAAGAGGAAACACTGAAGCTTTCTTT. The chain couples TRBV6-1 to TRBJ1-1; the match to TRBD1 covers 10 bases. This CDR3 is 17 amino acids long. CDR1 is MNHNS and CDR2 is SASEGT in the germline V gene. Trimming at V came to 3 bases and at J to 2 bases, leaving 9 bases not matched to a gene.

The chain has TRBV5-4 and TRBJ2-7; 7 bases align to TRBD1. V lost 0 bases and J lost 7; bases outside the gene matches: 7. Per germline, CDR1 SGHNT and CDR2 YYREEE (reference sequence). CDR3 length: 14 amino acids. CDR3 region: CASSLEGAGREQYF. The CDR3 coding sequence is TGTGCCAGCAGCTTGGAGGGGGCGGGTCGGGAGCAGTACTTC.

This chain links TRBV5-4 with TRBJ2-3; 14 bases line up with TRBD2. Trimming cost V 3 bases and J 3 bases; bases outside gene matches: 3. Germline CDR1 reads SGHNT; CDR2 reads YYREEE (reference sequence). The CDR3 sequence is 16 residues long. The CDR3 loop reads CASSWGTSGGTDTQYF. The CDR3, as DNA: TGTGCCAGCAGCTGGGGGACTAGCGGGGGAACAGATACGCAGTATTTT.

The V and J genes are TRBV14 and TRBJ2-1; unclear D gene. The germline V gene has CDR1 SGHDN and CDR2 FVKESK. V was cut by 4 bases and J by 5 bases, with 15 bases left in between. This CDR3 contains 15 residues. This chain's CDR3 is CASSRAGSGHNEQFF. As DNA, the CDR3 is TGTGCCAGCAGCCGGGCCGGGTCTGGGCACAATGAGCAGTTCTTC. The whole variable domain, remainder taken from reference TRBV14 and TRBJ2-1, is EAGVTQFPSHSVIEKGQTVTLRCDPISGHDNLYWYRRVMGKEIKFLLHFVKESKQDESGMPNNRFLAERTGGTYSTLKVQPAELEDSGVYFCASSRAGSGHNEQFFGPGTRLTVL.

The chain recombines TRBV29-1 with TRBJ2-7; 7 bases match TRBD1. From germline, CDR1 is SQVTM and CDR2 ANQGSEA. This CDR3 has 12 residues. With 6 bases clipped from V and 13 bases from J, the junction kept 15 bases outside the gene matches. CDR3 region: CSVRAPGQHFYF. The CDR3, as DNA: TGCAGCGTCCGGGCCCCGGGACAGCATTTCTACTTC.

This clone was counted once. V and J are TRBV27 and TRBJ2-5, with D perhaps being TRBD1 or TRBD2 (5 bases each). The CDR3 runs to 15 residues. Germline assignment: CDR1 MNHEY and CDR2 SMNVEV (reference sequence). V was clipped by 6 bases and J by 0 bases, with 14 bases between them. This CDR3 reads CASSVTGAYQETQYF. The CDR3 nucleotides are TGTGCCAGCAGCGTCACCGGGGCGTACCAAGAGACCCAGTACTTC.

The rearrangement links TRBV5-6 to TRBJ2-7; 7 bases are shared with TRBD1. The CDR3 consists of 13 residues. The J segment lost 5 bases and the V segment lost 4 bases, leaving 6 bases of the junction unmatched. CDR1 and CDR2 (germline): SGHDT, YYEEEE. Written as DNA, the CDR3 is TGTGCCAGCAGCCGAGGGGGCCTGGACGAGCAGTACTTC. This gives the protein CASSRGGLDEQYF.

This clone was recorded only once. The chain carries TRBV2 and TRBJ2-7; D might be TRBD1 (6 bases). Between the trimmed V and J ends, which lost 4 bases and 3 bases, there was a span of 7 bases. CDR3 length: 12 amino acids. Germline assignment: CDR1 SNHLY and CDR2 FYNNEI. In DNA form, the CDR3 reads TGTGCCAGCAGTGTGGACAGCTACGAGCAGTACTTC. Its translation is CASSVDSYEQYF.

CDR3 in DNA: TGCGCTTCGGAGGGGGCTGGAAACACCATATATTTT. Its protein product is CASEGAGNTIYF. V gene TRBV5-1 combines with J gene TRBJ1-3; weak D call: TRBD1 (6 bases). The CDR3 length is 12 residues. Looked up from germline, CDR1 is SGHRS and CDR2 is YFSETQ.

The chain links TRBV27 to TRBJ2-3; 9 positions match TRBD2. The germline V gene has CDR1 MNHEY and CDR2 SMNVEV (reference sequence). This CDR3 is 15 amino acids long. Trimming removed 2 bases from V and 5 bases from J; junction bases left unmatched: 5. CDR3 coding DNA: TGTGCCAGCAGTTTAGTGCGGGAGGGCCGAGATACGCAGTATTTT. Protein: CASSLVREGRDTQYF.

This sequence joins TRBV18 and TRBJ1-6; tentatively, D is TRBD1 (6 bases). The germline V gene encodes CDR1 KGHSH and CDR2 LQKENI. This CDR3 has 12 residues. Deletions cut 5 bases from V and 11 bases from J, with 10 bases between. The CDR3 spells CASSGGATPLHF. In nucleotides, the CDR3 is TGTGCCAGCTCAGGGGGGGCGACACCCCTCCACTTT.

There are a few counts of this clone. The chain has TRBV2 and TRBJ1-2; D remains unclear. The V and J ends lost 2 bases and 0 bases respectively, with 4 bases between them. This CDR3 has 13 amino acids. Germline V gene data show CDR1 as SNHLY and CDR2 as FYNNEI. In DNA, the CDR3 is TGTGCCAGCAGTGAATTGGCTAACTATGGCTACACCTTC. Translating gives CASSELANYGYTF. The complete variable domain, with remaining parts taken from reference TRBV2 and TRBJ1-2, reads EPEVTQTPSHQVTQMGQEVILRCVPISNHLYFYWYRQILGQKVEFLVSFYNNEISEKSEIFDDQFSVERPDGSNFTLKIRSTKLEDSAMYFCASSELANYGYTFGSGTRLTVV.

This CDR3 is CASQLGQGMQGQYF. DNA for the CDR3: TGTGCCAGCCAACTCGGACAGGGGATGCAAGGGCAGTACTTC. The chain couples TRBV28 to TRBJ2-7, with 9 bases matching TRBD1. Germline CDR1 and CDR2: MDHEN and SYDVKM. The CDR3 loop spans 14 amino acids. Trimming took 8 bases from V and 9 from J; bases not matched to a gene: 14.

The rearrangement links TRBV6-5 to TRBJ1-2; D might be TRBD1 (5 bases). The CDR3 is made up of 15 amino acids. Deletions cut 2 bases from V and 7 bases from J, with 17 bases between. Germline V gene lookup returns CDR1 MNHEY and CDR2 SVGAGI. The CDR3: CASSYASLSGGGYTF. The CDR3 nucleotides are TGTGCCAGCAGTTACGCATCACTCTCCGGGGGTGGCTACACCTTC.